A selection of T cell receptor beta chains follows, all from one sample in a study of blood T cell repertoires in COVID-19. Assay: immunoSEQ multiplex PCR; the TCRdb copy retains only in-frame clones and omits some. The table shows 300,000 to 400,000 clones, with 86% occurring only once. The sequenced sample consisted of PBMCs or T cells enriched from blood (not recorded which). All receptors derive from a woman between 35 and 50 years old with acute COVID-19. Both conserved end residues are part of each CDR3. The order of the fields is J gene, V gene, clone size, D gene, CDR3 DNA, CDR3 protein. The D gene is left open where the match is weak. Expanded clones are given a class, and other clones once, few, many or no size at all.

TRBJ2-1 | TRBV3-1/TRBV3-2 | NA | TRBD2 | TGTGCCAGCAGCCAAGCTAGCGGGAGGAGCAATGAGCAGTTCTTC | CASSQASGRSNEQFF
TRBJ1-6 | TRBV7-2 | NA | NA | TGTGCCAGCAGCTCGAGGGTCAGCAATAATTCACCCCTCCACTTT | CASSSRVSNNSPLHF
TRBJ2-7 | TRBV6-2/TRBV6-3 | NA | NA | TGTGCCAGCAGTTACTCGGGCCAGGGTATTTCCTACGAGCAGTACTTC | CASSYSGQGISYEQYF
TRBJ1-2 | TRBV7-8 | NA | TRBD1 | TGTGCCAGCAGCTTAGCGCCGACAGGGGGCCTCTATGGCTACACCTTC | CASSLAPTGGLYGYTF
TRBJ2-3 | TRBV18 | NA | NA | TGTGCCAGCTCAACGCGGGCACACAACACAGATACGCAGTATTTT | CASSTRAHNTDTQYF
TRBJ2-7 | TRBV3-1/TRBV3-2 | NA | NA | TGTGCCAGCAGCCAAGACGGGTACGAGCAGTACTTC | CASSQDGYEQYF
TRBJ2-3 | TRBV24-1 | NA | TRBD2 | TGTGCCACCAGTCGGGGGGGGTCAGATACGCAGTATTTT | CATSRGGSDTQYF
TRBJ2-3 | TRBV5-8 | once | NA | TGTGCCACCAGCTTTTTACGGGGGATAGGGAAGGGCTCCACAGATACGCAGTATTTT | CATSFLRGIGKGSTDTQYF
TRBJ2-7 | TRBV5-1 | NA | NA | TGCGCCAGCAGCTTATACCAGGGAATAGGGGGCTACGAGCAGTACTTC | CASSLYQGIGGYEQYF
TRBJ1-2 | TRBV27 | NA | TRBD1 | TGTGCCACCTCGGGTCAGGGGGCGCTTAACTATGGCTACACCTTC | CATSGQGALNYGYTF
TRBJ1-3 | TRBV5-4 | NA | NA | TGTGCCAGCAGCTTGGGGAGCGTCGGGGGGGCGCCTGGAAACACCATATATTTT | CASSLGSVGGAPGNTIYF
TRBJ1-2 | TRBV5-1 | NA | NA | TGCGCCAGCAGCTTGACAGACGGGAAAGGCTACACCTTC | CASSLTDGKGYTF
TRBJ1-1 | TRBV6-5 | few | NA | TGTGCCAGCAGTTACCGAAACGGTGAAGCTTTCTTT | CASSYRNGEAFF
TRBJ1-1 | TRBV19 | NA | NA | TGTGCCAGTAGTATTACGGGGGGAGGAACTGAAGCTTTCTTT | CASSITGGGTEAFF
TRBJ2-1 | TRBV6-5 | NA | TRBD1 | TGTGCCAGCATCCCTACAGGGGGGTCCAATGAGCAGTTCTTC | CASIPTGGSNEQFF
TRBJ2-6 | TRBV18 | NA | NA | TGTGCCAGCTCACCGAGGGGGACTGGGGCCAACGTCCTGACTTTC | CASSPRGTGANVLTF
TRBJ2-1 | TRBV27 | once | TRBD2 | TGTGCCAGCAGTTTACGTAGCGGGAGGGCCATTTCCAATGAGCAGTTCTTC | CASSLRSGRAISNEQFF
TRBJ2-5 | TRBV7-9 | NA | TRBD1 | TGTGCCAGCAGCTTAGTTGGGGCCAGGGGGTTTCAGGAGACCCAGTACTTC | CASSLVGARGFQETQYF
TRBJ2-3 | TRBV7-6 | many | NA | TGTGCCAGCAGCTTAGGAGTCTTGAGCAGCACAGATACGCAGTATTTT | CASSLGVLSSTDTQYF
TRBJ2-5 | TRBV6-5 | NA | TRBD2 | TGTGCCAGCAGTCGGACTAGCGGGAGTCCAGAGACCCAGTACTTC | CASSRTSGSPETQYF
TRBJ2-1 | TRBV5-4 | NA | NA | TGTGCCAGCAGCCGGGACTCGAGCTCCTACAATGAGCAGTTCTTC | CASSRDSSSYNEQFF
TRBJ1-5 | TRBV19 | NA | TRBD1 | TGTGCCAGTAGTTTTAGGGACAGGGATGGGCCCCAGCATTTT | CASSFRDRDGPQHF
TRBJ1-6 | TRBV25-1 | few | NA | TGTGCCAGCGTATCAGGGGACAATTCACCCCTCCACTTT | CASVSGDNSPLHF
TRBJ1-1 | TRBV6-1 | NA | NA | TGTGCCAGCAGTGAAACGTACGGTAGAATGGCTTTCTTT | CASSETYGRMAFF
TRBJ2-4 | TRBV13 | NA | NA | TGTGCCAGCAGCTTGGGTAGCATGGTCGCCAAAAACATTCAGTACTTC | CASSLGSMVAKNIQYF
TRBJ2-1 | TRBV2 | NA | NA | TGTGCCAGCAGACTGGACAGAAACCCCCCTACGCAGTTCTTC | CASRLDRNPPTQFF
TRBJ1-1 | TRBV7-2 | once | NA | TGTGCCAGCAGCTTAGACGGGTGGGGGGACACTGAAGCTTTCTTT | CASSLDGWGDTEAFF
TRBJ1-1 | TRBV5-4 | NA | TRBD1 | TGTGCCAGCAGCTTGGTTGGGTCCAGGGGGCACCGTAATGAAGCTTTCTTT | CASSLVGSRGHRNEAFF
TRBJ2-2 | TRBV11-2 | NA | NA | TGTGCCAGCAGGCAGACACTGGTCACCGGGGAGCTGTTTTTT | CASRQTLVTGELFF
TRBJ2-7 | TRBV6-5 | once | NA | TGTGCCAGCAGTTACGGGCCCTTCGACTACGAGCAGTACTTC | CASSYGPFDYEQYF
TRBJ1-3 | TRBV2 | once | TRBD1 | TGTGCCAGCAGCCCGACAGGGAACGGAAACACCATATATTTT | CASSPTGNGNTIYF
TRBJ1-2 | TRBV6-2/TRBV6-3 | NA | NA | TGTGCCAGCAGTTACTATACGGTCTATGGCTACACCTTC | CASSYYTVYGYTF
TRBJ2-1 | TRBV21-1 | NA | NA | TGTGCCAGCAGCAAAAACTCCTATTGGGACAGTCGGGAACGCAGTCGGGATGAGCAGTTCTTC | CASSKNSYWDSRERSRDEQFF
TRBJ2-6 | TRBV28 | NA | TRBD1 | TGTGCCAGCAGTCCGGGACAGTACCCTGGGGCCAACGTCCTGACTTTC | CASSPGQYPGANVLTF
TRBJ1-2 | TRBV6-5 | NA | TRBD1 | TGTGCCAGCCATTTGACAGGGAACTATGGCTACACCTTC | CASHLTGNYGYTF
TRBJ2-2 | TRBV5-1 | NA | TRBD1 | TGCGCCAGCACAAAATCGCAGGGGGATAACGGGGAGCTGTTTTTT | CASTKSQGDNGELFF
TRBJ2-7 | TRBV11-2 | NA | TRBD1 | TGTGCCAGCAGCTTAATGGTACAGGGGAGAACCTACGAGCAGTACTTC | CASSLMVQGRTYEQYF
TRBJ2-1 | TRBV3-1/TRBV3-2 | NA | NA | TGTGCCAGCAGCCCTAGGGGTTATGGGAATGAGCAGTTCTTC | CASSPRGYGNEQFF
TRBJ2-1 | TRBV19 | NA | TRBD1 | TGTGCCAGTAGTAACGACAGGGGCTCCTACAATGAGCAGTTCTTC | CASSNDRGSYNEQFF
TRBJ2-3 | TRBV7-2 | NA | TRBD1 | TGTGCCAGCAGCTTAGCGGGGACAGGATGGACGATTACAGATACGCAGTATTTT | CASSLAGTGWTITDTQYF
TRBJ1-4 | TRBV12-3/TRBV12-4 | NA | NA | TGTGCCAGCGCTGGGGGGTGGGGTGAAAAACTGTTTTTT | CASAGGWGEKLFF
TRBJ1-5 | TRBV7-9 | few | NA | TGTGCCAGCAGCTTAGCGGGCGGGGGCGGCAATCAGCCCCAGCATTTT | CASSLAGGGGNQPQHF
TRBJ2-1 | TRBV28 | NA | NA | TGTGCCAGCAGTTCCCCCGGGACTCTGGGCTACAATGAGCAGTTCTTC | CASSSPGTLGYNEQFF
TRBJ2-3 | TRBV27 | NA | TRBD1 | TGTGCCAGCAGACGGGGACAGTCAGACTTCACAGATACGCAGTATTTT | CASRRGQSDFTDTQYF
TRBJ1-5 | TRBV10-3 | once | NA | TGTGCCATCAGTGAGTTCCGCGGGTTCAATCAGCCCCAGCATTTT | CAISEFRGFNQPQHF
TRBJ1-5 | TRBV6-1 | NA | NA | TGTGCCAGCAGTGAATGGGGAGGCCAGCCCCAGCATTTT | CASSEWGGQPQHF
TRBJ1-2 | TRBV11-2 | NA | NA | TGTGCCAGCAGCTTAGGGAGGGTATTTACCTATGGCTACACCTTC | CASSLGRVFTYGYTF
TRBJ2-7 | TRBV5-1 | NA | TRBD2 | TGCGCCAGCAGCACTGGACGGGGGGGAAACTACGAGCAGTACTTC | CASSTGRGGNYEQYF
TRBJ1-6 | TRBV6-2/TRBV6-3 | NA | TRBD1 | TGTGCCAGCAGTCGCCCTCTCGGGACAGGGGTTTCACCCCTCCACTTT | CASSRPLGTGVSPLHF
TRBJ1-4 | TRBV28 | NA | NA | TGTGCCAGCAGTTTAGTGAGGGTGACTAATGAAAAACTGTTTTTT | CASSLVRVTNEKLFF
TRBJ2-3 | TRBV6-2/TRBV6-3 | NA | TRBD2 | TGTGCCAGCAGCAGGACTAGCGGGATTGGCACAGATACGCAGTATTTT | CASSRTSGIGTDTQYF
TRBJ1-5 | TRBV6-2/TRBV6-3 | once | TRBD1 | TGTGCCAGCAGTTACCCTGTGGGGACAGGTAACAATCAGCCCCAGCATTTT | CASSYPVGTGNNQPQHF
TRBJ1-3 | TRBV5-4 | NA | TRBD1 | TGTGCCAGCAGCCAAAGGACAGGGTTTAGCTCTGGAAACACCATATATTTT | CASSQRTGFSSGNTIYF
TRBJ2-5 | TRBV29-1 | NA | TRBD1 | TGCAGCGTTGAAGCCAGGGGGCTGTTTCAAGAGACCCAGTACTTC | CSVEARGLFQETQYF
TRBJ2-7 | TRBV7-9 | NA | NA | TGTGCCAGCAGTCGTTTGACACTCAACTCCTACGAGCAGTACTTC | CASSRLTLNSYEQYF
TRBJ1-4 | TRBV19 | NA | NA | TGTGCCAGTAGTATCCCGGGACACAGGAATGAAAAACTGTTTTTT | CASSIPGHRNEKLFF
TRBJ2-3 | TRBV6-1 | many | TRBD1 | TGTGCCAGCAGTGAAGATCTAGGACAGGGGGCAGATACGCAGTATTTT | CASSEDLGQGADTQYF
TRBJ2-5 | TRBV15 | NA | NA | TGTGCCACCAAAAAAGATCGACAGACACTAAAAGAGACCCAGTACTTC | CATKKDRQTLKETQYF
TRBJ1-6 | TRBV20-1 | NA | NA | TGCAGTGCTAGTTTTCAGGGTATTTCACCCCTCCACTTT | CSASFQGISPLHF
TRBJ1-1 | TRBV5-1 | NA | TRBD1 | TGCGCCAGCAGCTTGGACAGGGGAACTGAAGCTTTCTTT | CASSLDRGTEAFF